This record looks at one T cell receptor (beta chain) sequence and its context. V trimming: 2 bases; J trimming: 0 bases; junction bases outside the gene matches: 1. The CDR3 extends over 16 amino acids. Germline V lookup: CDR1 MGHRA, CDR2 YSYEKL. This sample is part of a study of CD8+ T cells in alopecia areata. TCR sequencing used cDNA made by reverse transcription of extracted RNA. Data came from immunoSEQ multiplex PCR; TCRdb stores just in-frame clones and leaves some out. The repertoire holds 140,000 to 150,000 clones, approximately 51% seen once, with 0.95% to 1% in the top ten. The sample here was CD4+ T cells sorted from blood, taken at week 0. The rearrangement joins TRBV4-1 to TRBJ2-4; 10 bases agree with TRBD2. The origin of this receptor is a human donor with alopecia areata. CDR3 in DNA: TGCGCCAGCAGCCAACTAGCGGGAGTAGCCAAAAACATTCAGTACTTC. This gives the protein CASSQLAGVAKNIQYF.